These 22 T cell receptor beta chains were sequenced from one sample in a study of blood T cell repertoires in COVID-19. Method: immunoSEQ multiplex PCR; TCRdb's copy keeps in-frame clones and lacks some. The sample has about 190,000 clones; roughly 78% are singletons. The sample was peripheral blood. The source of these receptors is a woman older than 75 with active or convalescent COVID-19.

V and J are TRBV18 and TRBJ2-3; the D gene is possibly TRBD1 (6 bases). This CDR3 is built from 16 residues. V was shortened by 0 bases and J by 6 bases, with 16 bases between the two germline ends. Germline V gene lookup returns CDR1 KGHSH and CDR2 LQKENI. The DNA of the CDR3 is TGTGCCAGCTCACCACCGCTGGGGGCTAGTGTGGATACGCAGTATTTT. Residues: CASSPPLGASVDTQYF. The full variable domain, rest sourced from reference TRBV18 and TRBJ2-3, is NAGVMQNPRHLVRRRGQEARLRCSPMKGHSHVYWYRQLPEEGLKFMVYLQKENIIDESGMPKERFSAEFPKEGPSILRIQQVVRGDSAAYFCASSPPLGASVDTQYFGPGTRLTVL.

The chain has TRBV19 and TRBJ2-7, with D possibly TRBD1 on 5 matching bases. This CDR3 has 15 amino acids. The V gene lost 2 bases and the J gene lost 3 bases, with 14 bases spanning the gap. From germline, CDR1 is LNHDA and CDR2 SQIVND (reference sequence). The CDR3 loop reads CASSIRVGLNYEQYF. The CDR3 DNA follows: TGTGCCAGTAGTATACGGGTGGGGCTAAACTACGAGCAGTACTTC.

This clone was seen a single time. The rearrangement uses TRBV2 and TRBJ1-6, with 12 bases fitting TRBD1. With 7 bases clipped from V and 8 bases from J, the junction kept 6 bases outside the gene matches. The germline gives CDR1 SNHLY, CDR2 FYNNEI. CDR3 length: 15 residues. In nucleotides, the CDR3 is TGTGCCAGCAAGGGACAGGGGGCCTACTATTCACCCCTCCACTTT. Residues: CASKGQGAYYSPLHF.

The chain joins TRBV3-1 (or the pseudogene TRBV3-2) to TRBJ2-7; D remains unclear. Germline V gene lookup returns CDR1 LGHDT and CDR2 YNNKEL (reference sequence). The CDR3 totals 11 residues. Trimming removed 5 bases at V and 6 bases at J, with 8 bases between. DNA for the CDR3: TGTGCCAGCAGCTCCGTTCGCGAGCAGTACTTC. Its translation: CASSSVREQYF.

V usage is TRBV28 and J usage is TRBJ2-2, with D possibly being TRBD1 (7 bases). The CDR3 is 15 amino acids. CDR1 and CDR2 (germline): MDHEN, SYDVKM. V lost 11 bases and J lost 2, with 18 bases in between. The CDR3 reads CAVPRRGPNTGELFF. CDR3 DNA sequence: TGTGCCGTTCCGAGGAGGGGGCCTAACACCGGGGAGCTGTTTTTT.

This chain connects TRBV27 to TRBJ1-5; possibly TRBD1 for D (5 bases). The CDR3 consists of 15 residues. V lost 3 bases, J lost 4 bases, and 13 bases lay in between. The germline V gene encodes CDR1 MNHEY and CDR2 SMNVEV (reference sequence). CDR3 residues: CASSFGALGNQPQHF. CDR3 in DNA: TGTGCCAGCAGTTTTGGGGCCTTGGGAAATCAGCCCCAGCATTTT.

This clone has a handful of counts. This chain joins TRBV5-1 and TRBJ2-6; weak D call: TRBD1 (5 bases). Looked up from germline, CDR1 is SGHRS and CDR2 is YFSETQ. This CDR3 spans 16 amino acids. Between the trimmed V and J ends, which lost 4 bases and 0 bases, there was a span of 11 bases. The CDR3 region has the DNA TGCGCCAGCAGCCCCCAGGGAAGCTCTGGGGCCAACGTCCTGACTTTC. This encodes CASSPQGSSGANVLTF.

V usage is TRBV29-1 and J usage is TRBJ1-2, with no clear D. The CDR3 runs 12 residues. Germline V gives CDR1 SQVTM, CDR2 ANQGSEA. The V and J ends lost 4 bases and 2 bases respectively, with 8 bases between them. In DNA form, the CDR3 reads TGCAGCGTTGGTGGCGGGAACTATGGCTACACCTTC. The encoded protein is CSVGGGNYGYTF.

CDR3 protein: CSASGGTGGVETQYF. The CDR3 DNA is TGCAGTGCTAGTGGTGGGACAGGGGGCGTAGAGACCCAGTACTTC. The J gene is TRBJ2-5, the V gene TRBV20-1, with TRBD1 matching over 12 bases. With V trimmed by 3 bases and J by 4 bases, 6 bases remained unmatched. CDR3 size: 15 residues. CDR1 and CDR2 from the germline V gene are DFQATT and SNEGSKA (reference sequence).

The gene calls are TRBV6-1 and TRBJ1-6, with D hard to call. Germline V gene data show CDR1 as MNHNS and CDR2 as SASEGT. CDR3 length: 14 residues. V dropped 2 bases and J dropped 8 bases, with 10 bases sitting between them. The CDR3 here is CASSESYSYSPLHF. CDR3 DNA sequence: TGTGCCAGCAGTGAATCGTACAGCTATTCACCCCTCCACTTT.

The CDR3 sequence is CSVEGWGGADTQYF. CDR3 in DNA: TGCAGCGTTGAAGGCTGGGGGGGCGCAGATACGCAGTATTTT. This chain joins TRBV29-1 and TRBJ2-3; possibly TRBD2 for D (7 bases). From germline, CDR1 is SQVTM and CDR2 ANQGSEA. V lost 1 base and J lost 4, with 12 bases in between. The CDR3 runs to 14 residues.

This rearrangement joins TRBV4-3 to TRBJ1-2; TRBD1 agrees at 8 bases. V lost 5 bases to trimming and J lost 7 bases; unmatched junction nucleotides: 3. The CDR3 runs 12 residues. Germline CDR1 is LGHNA and CDR2 is YSLEER. The CDR3 DNA follows: TGCGCCAGCAGCGCAGGGGGCGTTGGCTACACCTTC. This translates into CASSAGGVGYTF.

This clone was counted once. The chain uses TRBV19 and TRBJ1-5; D unclear. The CDR3 consists of 15 residues. Looked up from germline, CDR1 is LNHDA and CDR2 is SQIVND (reference sequence). V was cut by 3 bases and J by 3 bases, with 12 bases left in between. CDR3 sequence (DNA): TGTGCCAGTAGTATGTCGAAGAGAAACAATCAGCCCCAGCATTTT. Translated, it gives CASSMSKRNNQPQHF.

CDR3 sequence: CASSQMTAFNSPLHF. For the CDR3, the DNA is TGCGCCAGCAGCCAAATGACAGCCTTTAATTCACCCCTCCACTTT. V and J are TRBV4-3 and TRBJ1-6, with D tentatively TRBD1 (5 bases). CDR3 size: 15 residues. V dropped 2 bases and J dropped 6 bases, with 11 bases sitting between them. Germline-derived CDR1 and CDR2 are LGHNA and YSLEER.

This clone has just a few counts. The CDR3 coding sequence is TGTGCCAGCAGTTCCCAACCTCGGGAGAACTATGGCTACACCTTC. This sequence encodes CASSSQPRENYGYTF. The chain employs TRBV28 and TRBJ1-2; D not certain. The V end lost 4 bases, the J end lost 2 bases, and 14 bases lay between the germline ends. The length of the CDR3 is 15 residues. Germline CDR1 is MDHEN and CDR2 is SYDVKM.

J is TRBJ1-5 and V is TRBV28, with TRBD1 matching over 8 bases. The CDR3 consists of 15 residues. Germline V CDR1 and CDR2: MDHEN, SYDVKM. Germline trimming cut 6 bases from V and 7 bases from J; bases unmatched to any gene: 11. The CDR3, as DNA: TGTGCCAGCAGCTCCCCGGACAGGGAGGGACAGCCCCAGCATTTT. Its translation: CASSSPDREGQPQHF.

This clone showed up many times. This rearrangement joins TRBV6-6 to TRBJ2-7; D possibly corresponds to TRBD1 (5 bases). CDR1 and CDR2 (germline): MNHNY, SVGAGI (reference sequence). V lost 2 bases, J lost 6 bases, and 17 bases lay in between. This CDR3 is built from 15 residues. The CDR3 here is CASSYRGNGLGEQYF. CDR3 nucleotides: TGTGCCAGCAGTTACAGGGGTAATGGCCTCGGCGAGCAGTACTTC.

As DNA, the CDR3 is TGTGCCATCACCCGGGATGTTAACTATGGCTACACCTTC. Protein sequence: CAITRDVNYGYTF. The chain carries TRBV10-3 and TRBJ1-2; D remains unclear. Germline values: CDR1 ENHRY, CDR2 SYGVKD. Trimming left V 7 bases short and J 1 base short, with 10 bases between. The CDR3 is 13 amino acids.

This rearrangement joins TRBV29-1 to TRBJ2-5, with D maybe TRBD2 (6 bases). V gave up 7 bases and J gave up 3 bases, with 15 bases separating them. Germline CDR1 and CDR2: SQVTM and ANQGSEA. The CDR3 is made up of 13 amino acids. CDR3 residues: CSAGGGGKETQYF. The CDR3 nucleotides are TGCAGCGCCGGGGGTGGCGGGAAAGAGACCCAGTACTTC. Drawing the rest from reference TRBV29-1 and TRBJ2-5, the complete variable domain is SAVISQKPSRDICQRGTSLTIQCQVDSQVTMMFWYRQQPGQSLTLIATANQGSEATYESGFVIDKFPISRPNLTFSTLTVSNMSPEDSSIYLCSAGGGGKETQYFGPGTRLLVL.

The rearrangement joins TRBV12-5 to TRBJ1-2; the D gene is possibly TRBD1 (6 bases). The CDR3 loop spans 14 amino acids. Trimming removed 5 bases from V and 4 bases from J, with 14 bases in between. Germline-derived CDR1 and CDR2 are LGHNT and FRNRAP. CDR3 loop: CASGKGDISYGYTF. For the CDR3, the DNA is TGTGCTAGTGGTAAGGGGGATATCTCCTATGGCTACACCTTC.

The chain couples TRBV11-2 to TRBJ1-3; D might be TRBD1 (6 bases). The CDR3 sequence is 15 residues long. Per the germline V gene, CDR1 is SGHAT and CDR2 is FQNNGV. Trimming took 1 base from V and 4 from J, leaving 11 bases between them. DNA for the CDR3: TGTGCCAGCAGCTTAGCTACAGGGAGCGGAAACACCATATATTTT. Protein product: CASSLATGSGNTIYF. The full variable domain, its missing parts supplied by reference TRBV11-2 and TRBJ1-3, is EAGVAQSPRYKIIEKRQSVAFWCNPISGHATLYWYQQILGQGPKLLIQFQNNGVVDDSQLPKDRFSAERLKGVDSTLKIQPAKLEDSAVYLCASSLATGSGNTIYFGEGSWLTVV.

V and J are TRBV5-1 and TRBJ2-5, with 8 bases that match TRBD1. Germline V gene lookup returns CDR1 SGHRS and CDR2 YFSETQ. CDR3 length: 15 amino acids. The ends lost 4 bases at V and 5 bases at J; junction bases unmatched: 10. Here the CDR3 reads CASSPQTGAGETQYF. The DNA for the CDR3 is TGCGCCAGCAGCCCCCAGACAGGGGCCGGGGAGACCCAGTACTTC.